The clone carrying this TCR beta chain was recorded a few times. Its target is unknown. This specimen belongs to a study of blood T cells in healthy people across ages. Study findings and constraints: Unsorted PBMCs blocked a conclusive comparison of naive and antigen-experienced cells. Greater diversity and more naive CD4+ cells were seen in long-lived donors than in aged donors.

The CDR3 spans 14 residues. V gave up 2 bases and J gave up 10 bases, with 15 bases separating them. Germline CDR1 and CDR2: SGHTA and FQGTGA. A second PCR, run for about 7 to 11 cycles, used a sample-barcoded 5' primer plus a J-beta primer mix. TCRdb analysed the 5' RACE reads with MiXCR anew, one entry per CDR3 protein. The sample records about 580,000 distinct CDR3 sequences, around half being singletons. Every participating donor contributed approximately 9.5 milliliters of peripheral blood through a draw. The clonotype originates from a man aged 80 or over in good health. The chain uses TRBV7-3 and TRBJ2-1; D ambiguous. The specimen was blood. DNA of the CDR3: TGTGCCAGCAGCTTACTTTTCAGAACGAGCGAGCAGTTCTTC. Its protein is CASSLLFRTSEQFF.